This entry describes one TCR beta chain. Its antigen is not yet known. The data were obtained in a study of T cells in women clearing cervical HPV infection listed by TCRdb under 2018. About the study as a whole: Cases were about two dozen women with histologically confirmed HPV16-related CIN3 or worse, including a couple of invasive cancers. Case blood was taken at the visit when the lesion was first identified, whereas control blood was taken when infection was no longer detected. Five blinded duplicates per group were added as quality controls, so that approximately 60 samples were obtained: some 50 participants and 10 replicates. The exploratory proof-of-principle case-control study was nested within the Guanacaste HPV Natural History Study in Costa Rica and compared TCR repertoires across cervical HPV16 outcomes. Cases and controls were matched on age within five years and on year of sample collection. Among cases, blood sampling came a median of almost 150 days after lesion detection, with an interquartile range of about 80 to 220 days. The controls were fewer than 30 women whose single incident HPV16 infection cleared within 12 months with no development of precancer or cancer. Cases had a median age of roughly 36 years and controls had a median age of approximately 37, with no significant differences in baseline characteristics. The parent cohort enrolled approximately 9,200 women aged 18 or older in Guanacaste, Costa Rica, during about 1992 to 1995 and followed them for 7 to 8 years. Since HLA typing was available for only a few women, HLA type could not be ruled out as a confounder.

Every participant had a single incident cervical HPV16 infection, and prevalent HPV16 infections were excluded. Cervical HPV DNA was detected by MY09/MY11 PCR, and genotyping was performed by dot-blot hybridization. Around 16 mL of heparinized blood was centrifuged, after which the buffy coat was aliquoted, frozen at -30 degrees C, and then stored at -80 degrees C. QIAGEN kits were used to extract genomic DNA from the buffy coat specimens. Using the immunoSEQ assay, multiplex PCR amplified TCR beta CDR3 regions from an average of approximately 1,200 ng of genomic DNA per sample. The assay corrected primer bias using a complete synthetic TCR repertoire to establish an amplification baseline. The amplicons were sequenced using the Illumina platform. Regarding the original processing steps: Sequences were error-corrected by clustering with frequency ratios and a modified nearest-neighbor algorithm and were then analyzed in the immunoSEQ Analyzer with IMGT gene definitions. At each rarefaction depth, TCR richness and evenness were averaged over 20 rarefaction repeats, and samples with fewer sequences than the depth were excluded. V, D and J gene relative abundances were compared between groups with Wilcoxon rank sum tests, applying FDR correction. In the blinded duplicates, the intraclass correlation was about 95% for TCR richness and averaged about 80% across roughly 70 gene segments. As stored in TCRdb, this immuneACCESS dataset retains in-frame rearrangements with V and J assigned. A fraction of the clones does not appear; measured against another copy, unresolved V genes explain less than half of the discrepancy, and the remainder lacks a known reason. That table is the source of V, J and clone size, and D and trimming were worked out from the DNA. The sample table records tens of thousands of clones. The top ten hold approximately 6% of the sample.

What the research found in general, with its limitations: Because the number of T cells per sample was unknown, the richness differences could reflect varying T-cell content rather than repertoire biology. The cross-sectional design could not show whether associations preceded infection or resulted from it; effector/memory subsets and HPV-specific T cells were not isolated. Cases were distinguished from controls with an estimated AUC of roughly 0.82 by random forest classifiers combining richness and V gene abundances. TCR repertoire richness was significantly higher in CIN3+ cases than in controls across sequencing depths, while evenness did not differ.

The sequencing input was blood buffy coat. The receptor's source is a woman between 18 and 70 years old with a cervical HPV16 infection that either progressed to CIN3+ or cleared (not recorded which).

CDR3 sequence: CSARTGDQPQHF. Incomplete CDR3 DNA: TGCAGCGCCCGGACAGGGGACCAGCCC. The chain employs TRBV29-1 and TRBJ1-5, with 9 bases aligning to TRBD1. Read coverage stops 3 residues before the CDR3 terminus; the germline J gene supplies the remainder. Trimming leaves V shorter by 7 bases and J shorter by 7 bases, with the junction holding 5 bases beyond the gene matches. The germline V gene gives CDR1 as SQVTM and CDR2 as ANQGSEA. Measured from the cysteine to the phenylalanine, the CDR3 is 12 residues long. Of the CDR3's DNA, 27 bases were read; they are in frame from base 1.